The 9 T cell receptor beta chains listed next were all sequenced from one sample in a study of cytomegalovirus exposure and HLA in healthy donors. The PCR used 60 Vbeta and 13 Jbeta primers. Using immunoSEQ multiplex PCR, the repertoire was profiled, and TCRdb retains in-frame clones only, with some absent. The sample consists of some 170,000 clones, around 80% of them appearing once. The sequenced material came from PBMCs. These receptors all stem from a woman in her forties in good health and CMV-seronegative.

This sequence joins TRBV5-4 and TRBJ2-3; 8 bases fit TRBD2. The CDR3 runs to 17 residues. Germline V CDR1 and CDR2: SGHNT, YYREEE (reference sequence). After removal of 4 bases from V and 3 bases from J, the junction contained 13 bases not matched to a gene. This chain's CDR3 is CASSPGGAGVSTDTQYF. DNA of the CDR3: TGTGCCAGCAGCCCCGGAGGAGCGGGAGTATCTACAGATACGCAGTATTTT.

The V and J genes are TRBV2 and TRBJ1-5; TRBD1 matches 10 bases. The length of the CDR3 is 14 residues. Germline CDR1 reads SNHLY; CDR2 reads FYNNEI. V trimming: 7 bases; J trimming: 3 bases; junction bases outside the gene matches: 3. DNA of the CDR3: TGTGCCAGCATGGGACAGGGGTTCAATCAGCCCCAGCATTTT. This sequence encodes CASMGQGFNQPQHF.

On this clone: Within the sample, other DNA sequences also encode this same CDR3. The chain couples TRBV5-6 to TRBJ2-3; D gene uncertain. Germline CDR1 SGHDT, CDR2 YYEEEE. The CDR3 runs 13 residues. V was trimmed by 4 bases and J by 0 bases, leaving 6 bases between them. This chain's CDR3 is CASSPSSTDTQYF. The CDR3 coding sequence is TGTGCCAGCAGCCCCTCTAGCACAGATACGCAGTATTTT.

The chain's CDR3 is CASSPGGSASSYEQYF. CDR3 in DNA: TGTGCCAGCAGCCCGGGGGGTAGCGCCTCCTCCTACGAGCAGTACTTC. V usage is TRBV5-4 and J usage is TRBJ2-7; TRBD2 aligns across 7 bases. CDR1 SGHNT and CDR2 YYREEE come from the germline V gene (reference sequence). This CDR3 spans 16 amino acids. Losses at the gene ends were 4 bases for V and 0 bases for J; bases not matched to a gene: 10.

This clone has only one observation. The sample contains more than one DNA sequence encoding this CDR3. The chain couples TRBV11-2 to TRBJ2-3; the D gene is possibly TRBD2 (5 bases). V was pared by 1 base and J by 0 bases, with 5 bases between. CDR1 SGHAT and CDR2 FQNNGV come from the germline V gene. The CDR3 loop spans 14 amino acids. As DNA, the CDR3 is TGTGCCAGCAGCTTAGGCGGGAGCACAGATACGCAGTATTTT. Protein sequence: CASSLGGSTDTQYF.

This clone was seen only a few times. J is TRBJ2-5 and V is TRBV19; 11 bases match TRBD1. Germline loops: CDR1 LNHDA, CDR2 SQIVND (reference sequence). CDR3 size: 15 residues. J gave up 1 base and V 6 bases, and 4 bases lay outside the gene matches. DNA for the CDR3: TGTGCCAGTAGCGGACAGGGGGCAAGCCAAGAGACCCAGTACTTC. Translating gives CASSGQGASQETQYF.

The rearrangement links TRBV28 to TRBJ2-7; possibly TRBD1 for D (6 bases). Trimming removed 4 bases from V and 5 bases from J, with 15 bases in between. CDR1 is MDHEN, CDR2 SYDVKM, per germline. There are 14 residues in the CDR3. The CDR3 DNA reads TGTGCCAGCAGTTCATTACAGGGTCCCCACGAGCAGTACTTC. Protein product: CASSSLQGPHEQYF.

The V call is TRBV19, the J call TRBJ2-7; 8 nucleotides line up with TRBD1. Germline CDR1 and CDR2: LNHDA and SQIVND (reference sequence). The CDR3 totals 14 residues. The trim removed 5 bases at V and 2 bases at J, leaving 5 bases unmatched. In nucleotides, the CDR3 is TGTGCCAGTAGTTCCCAGACAGGGGCCTACGAGCAGTACTTC. This gives the protein CASSSQTGAYEQYF. The complete variable domain, with remaining parts taken from reference TRBV19 and TRBJ2-7, reads DGGITQSPKYLFRKEGQNVTLSCEQNLNHDAMYWYRQDPGQGLRLIYYSQIVNDFQKGDIAEGYSVSREKKESFPLTVTSAQKNPTAFYLCASSSQTGAYEQYFGPGTRLTVT.

V gene TRBV7-3 combines with J gene TRBJ2-1; possible D gene TRBD1, 5 bases. V dropped 5 bases and J dropped 5 bases, with 10 bases sitting between them. Germline V CDR1 and CDR2: SGHTA, FQGTGA. CDR3 length: 13 amino acids. In nucleotides, the CDR3 is TGTGCCAGCAGCCCTGGGGCGCACAATGAGCAGTTCTTC. Translating gives CASSPGAHNEQFF. Drawing the rest from reference TRBV7-3 and TRBJ2-1, the complete variable domain is GAGVSQTPSNKVTEKGKYVELRCDPISGHTALYWYRQSLGQGPEFLIYFQGTGAADDSGLPNDRFFAVRPEGSVSTLKIQRTERGDSAVYLCASSPGAHNEQFFGPGTRLTVL.